This TCR beta chain appears in the sequencing data of a study of CD4+ T cells in melanoma (dated 2022 in TCRdb). As for the study more broadly: The study investigated neoantigen-specific CD4+ T cells in human melanoma. Findings and caveats that apply to the study as a whole: Neoantigen-specific CD4+ T cells were reported to be correlated with the function of CD8+ T cells, macrophages and B cells. According to the report, neoantigen-specific CD4+ T cells in melanoma displayed diverse differentiation states.

The donors were melanoma patients. Reading from cysteine to phenylalanine, the CDR3 counts 14 amino acids. CDR3 DNA is the only sequence kept; it has 42 bases, read in frame from the first base. CDR1 and CDR2 are read off the germline V gene as KGHSH and LQKENI. Trimming takes 4 bases from V and 2 bases from J, and the germline ends sit 12 bases apart. The library was built by means of the immunoSEQ multiplex PCR assay. TCRdb obtained this table from immuneACCESS and retained in-frame rearrangements with V and J assigned. These tables miss some clones; where compared with another copy, unresolved V genes account for less than half of the shortfall, and the remainder is unexplained. The sample yields 13,000 or so clones; approximately 72% were counted once. Over 15% of the sample is taken by the ten largest. Turning to this clone: Its antigen is unknown. It has no much larger one-base neighbor in the sample; base qualities were not kept.

This clonotype originated in a human donor with melanoma. The rearranged chain carries TRBV18 and TRBJ2-7; a tentative D match to TRBD1 spans 5 bases. The sequencing sample was made of cells from a culture (not recorded whether cultured in vitro). The DNA sequence follows: TGTGCCAGCTCACTGACAGCTTTGACCTACGAGCAGTACTTC. It codes for CASSLTALTYEQYF.